A selection of T cell receptor beta chains follows, all from one sample in a study of blood T cell repertoires in COVID-19. The table came from immunoSEQ multiplex PCR; TCRdb's copy has only in-frame clones and leaves some out. The sample lists around 130,000 clones, around 83% occurring once. Sequencing input: PBMCs or T cells enriched from blood (not recorded which). The receptors come from a man aged 25 to 40 who had recovered from COVID-19. Both conserved end residues are part of each CDR3. D genes are given only for firm matches. Clone size, where shown, is once, few, many, or a class for clones that have expanded.

TRBV5-4	once	-	TRBJ1-3	CASSLEPSGGIYF	TGTGCCAGCAGCTTGGAACCCAGCGGTGGCATATATTTT
TRBV5-6	few	-	TRBJ1-1	CASSSLRQFMNTEAFF	TGTGCCAGCAGCTCACTTCGACAGTTCATGAACACTGAAGCTTTCTTT
TRBV3-1/TRBV3-2	-	-	TRBJ2-7	CASSHGRFVGEQYF	TGTGCCAGCAGCCATGGCAGGTTTGTAGGTGAGCAGTACTTC
TRBV27	-	-	TRBJ1-6	CASSPDRRSSYNSPLHF	TGTGCCAGCAGTCCCGACAGAAGGAGCTCCTATAATTCACCCCTCCACTTT
TRBV12-5	-	-	TRBJ2-6	CASGRGSGANVLTF	TGTGCTAGTGGTAGGGGGTCTGGGGCCAACGTCCTGACTTTC
TRBV5-1	-	TRBD2	TRBJ2-3	CASSLSLAGYTDTQYF	TGCGCCAGCAGCTTGAGCCTAGCGGGTTACACAGATACGCAGTATTTT
TRBV29-1	-	-	TRBJ1-1	CSAWGLPGQNTEAFF	TGCAGCGCCTGGGGCCTACCGGGACAGAACACTGAAGCTTTCTTT
TRBV10-1	-	TRBD1	TRBJ2-2	CASRQDRETGELFF	TGCGCCAGCAGACAGGACAGGGAGACCGGGGAGCTGTTTTTT
TRBV6-4	-	TRBD1	TRBJ2-7	CASNPVRGPPYEQYF	TGTGCCAGCAATCCAGTCAGGGGGCCACCATACGAGCAGTACTTC
TRBV5-4	-	-	TRBJ1-2	CASSRTDAFNYGYTF	TGTGCCAGCAGCCGAACAGATGCCTTTAACTATGGCTACACCTTC